This entry features one T cell receptor beta chain sequence. Its antigen is currently unknown. This sample stems from a study of T cell responses to AZD1222 COVID-19 vaccine. V was clipped by 5 bases and J by 13 bases; unmatched bases: 4. This CDR3 region has 12 residues. Germline V CDR1 and CDR2: LNHDA, SQIVND (reference sequence). Study conclusions and caveats: Of spike-specific TCRs, nearly half reportedly target regions left unmutated in variants.

The assay was immunoSEQ multiplex PCR, and TCRdb's table has in-frame clones only and misses some. Among approximately 130,000 clones listed, 90% were seen once. The gene calls are TRBV19 and TRBJ2-1, with 11 bases aligning to TRBD2. The sample consisted of peripheral blood, taken on day 0 of AZD1222 vaccination. The sequence was obtained from an adult in good health. The CDR3 nucleotides are TGTGCCAGTAGTCTAGGGACTAGCGGACAGTTCTTC. Protein: CASSLGTSGQFF.